Reported below is one TCR beta chain. No cognate antigen has been identified for it. No quality values exist for individual bases; no much larger clone is one base distant. Libraries came from the immunoSEQ multiplex PCR assay. Imported from immuneACCESS, the table was reduced by TCRdb to in-frame sequences with V and J called. These copies leave out some clones; in studies compared against another copy, an unresolved V gene accounts for under half, and the cause of the remainder is not known. The sample contains 45,000 to 60,000 clones, 85% to 95% of them found a single time. About 0.75% of the sample goes to the ten largest clones. The CDR3 has 16 amino acids, counting the end cysteine and phenylalanine. CDR3 DNA is the only sequence kept; it has 48 bases, read in frame from the first base. V ends up 4 bases short and J 0 bases short, with an unmatched junction base count of 2. Via the germline V gene (reference sequence), CDR1 is LNHDA and CDR2 SQIVND.

This specimen belongs to a study of T cell changes during pregnancy in multiple sclerosis (dated 2019 in TCRdb). With respect to the entire study: The study looked at changes in the T cell repertoire across pregnancy in women with multiple sclerosis.

The material was CD4+ T cells from peripheral blood mononuclear cells, obtained in the third trimester of pregnancy. The sequence derives from a female donor with multiple sclerosis, enrolled in a pregnancy study. This sequence uses TRBV19 and TRBJ2-1; 11 middle bases align to TRBD1. The sequenced DNA is TGTGCCAGTAGTAAGGGACAGGGGGTCTCCTACAATGAGCAGTTCTTC. It codes for CASSKGQGVSYNEQFF.